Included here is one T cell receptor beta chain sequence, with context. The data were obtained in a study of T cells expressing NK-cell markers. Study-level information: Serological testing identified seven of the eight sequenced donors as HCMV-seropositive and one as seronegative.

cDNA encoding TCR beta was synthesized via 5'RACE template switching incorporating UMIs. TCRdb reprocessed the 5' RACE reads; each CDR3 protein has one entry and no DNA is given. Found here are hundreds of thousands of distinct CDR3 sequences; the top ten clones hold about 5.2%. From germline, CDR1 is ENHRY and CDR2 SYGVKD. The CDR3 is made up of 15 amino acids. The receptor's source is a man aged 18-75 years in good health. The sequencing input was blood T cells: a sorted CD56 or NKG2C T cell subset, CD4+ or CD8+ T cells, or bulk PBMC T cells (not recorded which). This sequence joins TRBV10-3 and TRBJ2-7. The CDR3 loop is CAISELESVSYEQYF.